These T cell receptor beta chains were read from a single sample in a study of tumor-infiltrating lymphocytes in glioblastoma multiforme. TCRdb ran MiXCR on the multiplex PCR reads and lists one entry per CDR3 protein. The sample holds more than 13,000 distinct CDR3 sequences, over 55% seen once. Sequencing was carried out using brain tumor tissue. All receptors derive from a male donor with glioblastoma. Each CDR3 is given with its conserved first and last residue. Some rows mark clone size as missing; the rest say once, few, many or name a class of expanded clone.

CSVERSAGGSFEQYF	TRBV29-1	medium-sized	TRBJ2-7
CASSYTNGDEQFF	TRBV11-3	NA	TRBJ2-1
CDSSLEGQASSYEQYF	TRBV5-1	NA	TRBJ2-7
CAGSLDPSSTSTGTQYF	TRBV11-2	NA	TRBJ2-3
CSARDPGPGYEQYF	TRBV20-1	NA	TRBJ2-7
CASGFSRGMDEQFF	TRBV7-9	NA	TRBJ2-1
CASNLRGETQYF	TRBV5-5	NA	TRBJ2-5
CASRLQRLADTQYF	TRBV5-6	NA	TRBJ2-3
CARMNGQALEAFF	TRBV6-2/TRBV6-3	NA	TRBJ1-1
CSARQGGYGYTF	TRBV20-1	NA	TRBJ1-2
CASSLESGGSYKQYF	TRBV11-2	NA	TRBJ2-7
CASSLPLGAGYGYTF	TRBV11-2	NA	TRBJ1-2
CSAPQTGSSSYEQYF	TRBV20-1	NA	TRBJ2-7
CASSSGTVNNEQFF	TRBV28	many	TRBJ2-1
CAISESAIDEQFF	TRBV10-3	NA	TRBJ2-1
CSAIPHLSGNTIYF	TRBV20-1	many	TRBJ1-3
CASSYLQGFSGNTIHF	TRBV6-6	NA	TRBJ1-3
CASSFGLQGGELFF	TRBV11-3	few	TRBJ2-2
CASTLFTGARPQQFF	TRBV5-6	NA	TRBJ2-1
CVSSPGTGLRAKLFF	TRBV5-1	NA	TRBJ1-4
CASGQEEKTSNEQFF	TRBV4-1	NA	TRBJ2-1
CASAGGAKYNEQFF	TRBV11-2	NA	TRBJ2-1
CASRLVSGGEGSYNEQFF	TRBV11-2	NA	TRBJ2-1
CASSINNEQFF	TRBV25-1	many	TRBJ2-1
CASSSRGNQPHHF	TRBV5-1	NA	TRBJ1-5
CASSLSYAGETQYF	TRBV12-3/TRBV12-4	large	TRBJ2-5
CASSQDGKGQGEKLFF	TRBV14	NA	TRBJ1-4
CSVVFGGGSSYNEQFF	TRBV29-1	NA	TRBJ2-1
CASRVDLAYEQYF	TRBV6-6	NA	TRBJ2-7
CSAWDLPTGELFF	TRBV20-1	NA	TRBJ2-2
CSASRPGLAGGPSSLDTQYF	TRBV20-1	NA	TRBJ2-3
CASSRGLAGVLDEQFF	TRBV11-2	NA	TRBJ2-1
CASSLKLAGGETQYF	TRBV11-3	NA	TRBJ2-5
CASSFGGLGNTIYF	TRBV28	many	TRBJ1-3
CSARGGGSVNSPLPF	TRBV20-1	NA	TRBJ1-6
CASSITGQGYEQYF	TRBV6-5	NA	TRBJ2-7
CASTTGQGLETQYF	TRBV5-1	NA	TRBJ2-5
CSARDRMINEKLFF	TRBV20-1	NA	TRBJ1-4
CASSETTENQPQHF	TRBV6-1	few	TRBJ1-5
CASSCPKGTNEQFF	TRBV6-5	NA	TRBJ2-1
CASSETPVSVSSYNSPLHF	TRBV6-1	once	TRBJ1-6
CASSLPSGPTDTLYF	TRBV28	NA	TRBJ2-3
CAIRGEGLSYEQYF	TRBV10-3	NA	TRBJ2-7
CSARARGTVTDTQYF	TRBV20-1	NA	TRBJ2-3
CASTPSFGQGLAVNTGKLFF	TRBV11-2	NA	TRBJ2-2
CASSEVGTEAFF	TRBV12-3/TRBV12-4	once	TRBJ1-1
CASSFSGASHDEQFF	TRBV12-3/TRBV12-4	NA	TRBJ2-1
CASSLSRLGMGYGQYF	TRBV11-1	NA	TRBJ2-7
CASSLTRRPADTQYF	TRBV11-3	NA	TRBJ2-3
CASSPPSGESGELFF	TRBV6-2/TRBV6-3	once	TRBJ2-2
CASSSKDGYNEQFF	TRBV12-3/TRBV12-4	NA	TRBJ2-1
CARGHLGPQNSPLHF	TRBV30	NA	TRBJ1-6